This entry describes one T cell receptor (beta chain). Its antigen remains undetermined. The sample belongs to a study of CXCR3-negative and CXCR3-positive naive CD8 T cells (dated by TCRdb to about 2019). General notes on the study: In total, 110 million to 150 million TRB reads were obtained, corresponding to roughly 1.5 +/- 0.3 million reads per library. Naive subsets from about 5 donors and memory cells from 3 donors were included in the TRBV-TRBJ cluster analysis. Diversity and physicochemical repertoire analyses covered 10 to 11 donors pooled from two independent experiments.

These reads were obtained on a NextSeq 550. The Human TCR Profiling Kit (MiLaboratory) was used to prepare UMI-labeled 5' RACE TRB cDNA libraries. cDNA synthesis used the entire amount of extracted RNA, and PCR amplification then used the entire amount of cDNA produced. Libraries were prepared in parallel with an identical number of PCR cycles. From the authors' description of their analysis: MIGEC and MiXCR extracted about 50,000 +/- 9,200 unique UMI-labeled TRB cDNA molecules per library, requiring at least two reads per UMI. Each library averaged around 40,000 +/- 10,000 functional in-frame TRB CDR3 nucleotide clonotypes without stop codons. After each sample was downsampled to 5000 UMI-labeled TRB molecules, VDJtools was used to calculate diversity metrics such as normalized Shannon-Wiener and Chao1. VDJtools computed clonotype-size-weighted physicochemical properties of the central five CDR3 residues: interaction energy, strength, volume and Kidera factor 4. Following TCRdb reprocessing, every CDR3 protein sequence forms one entry, and DNA is not provided. These V and J calls rely on TCRdb rather than the paper's analysis. The data table for this sample lists fewer than 60,000 distinct CDR3 sequences. In total, the top ten clones hold over 1.2% of the sample.

The CDR3 contains 14 residues, cysteine and phenylalanine counted. No DNA has been recorded. CDR1 and CDR2 were assigned from the germline V gene as SQVTM and ANQGSEA. Paper-wide results and their limitations: Both naive subsets had comparably high repertoire diversity, while memory CD8+ T cells had much lower repertoire diversity. TRB CDR3s from CXCR3-positive naive cells showed higher hydrophobicity (lower Kidera factor 4), lower energy, and higher strength and volume indices than CXCR3-negative naive cells. Naive CXCR3-negative and CXCR3-positive cells from the same donor showed similar TRBV-TRBJ usage, whereas memory cells showed distinct patterns. CXCR3 expression partially decreased after cryopreservation, so most assays used freshly isolated PBMCs. Because surface CD5, which is linked to self-reactivity in mice, was comparable between the naive subsets, TCR interaction strength was also inferred from the physicochemical properties of TRB CDR3s.

For each CD8+ T cell subset, flow sorting was done in triplicate, and around 300,000 cells per subset went directly into RLT lysis buffer. To keep memory contaminants out, a stringent definition of naive CD8+ T cells was applied: CD45RO-CCR7+CD27+CD95-. Using standard density gradient centrifugation, peripheral blood mononuclear cells were isolated from buffy coats. A FACSAria III was used to flow-sort naive CD8+ T cells into CXCR3-negative and CXCR3-positive populations. Total RNA was extracted from sorted cells using an RNeasy Mini Kit. This sequence uses TRBV29-1 and TRBJ1-4; lacking DNA, the TRBD1 call made by TCRdb goes unchecked. This TCR derives from a human donor in good health. Some clones in this sample may be carry-over from other donors' samples. The sample consisted of naive CXCR3- CD8+ T cells from blood. What this sample's cell subset or site label stands for: CD45RO-CCR7+CD27+CD95- naive CD8+ T cells lacking CXCR3 (TNR3-). The CDR3 amino acid sequence is: CSVDSGTGTTKLFF. Supplemented by the reference TRBV29-1 and TRBJ1-4 proteins around the CDR3, the complete variable domain is SAVISQKPSRDICQRGTSLTIQCQVDSQVTMMFWYRQQPGQSLTLIATANQGSEATYESGFVIDKFPISRPNLTFSTLTVSNMSPEDSSIYLCSVDSGTGTTKLFFGSGTQLSVL.